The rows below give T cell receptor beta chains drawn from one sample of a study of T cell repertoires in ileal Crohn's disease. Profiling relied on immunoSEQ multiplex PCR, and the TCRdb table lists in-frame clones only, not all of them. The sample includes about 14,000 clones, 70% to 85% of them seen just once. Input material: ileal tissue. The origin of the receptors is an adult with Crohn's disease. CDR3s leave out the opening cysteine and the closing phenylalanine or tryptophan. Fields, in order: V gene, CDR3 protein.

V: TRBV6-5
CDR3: ASSLTGNGYT

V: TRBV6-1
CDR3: ASSMAGRTDTQY

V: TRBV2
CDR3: ASSRQSAQPQH

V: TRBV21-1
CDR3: ASSKVATSGGADEQF

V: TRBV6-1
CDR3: ASSEGSNTEAF

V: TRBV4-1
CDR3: ASSQGGGPGLTDTQY

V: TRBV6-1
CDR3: ASSPSGLAFYEQY

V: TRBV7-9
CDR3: ASSSGTSGSDTQY

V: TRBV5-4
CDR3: ASSSYNEQF

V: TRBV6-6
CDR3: ASSSPTGMGGELF

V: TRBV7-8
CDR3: ASSSLGTSGYEQY

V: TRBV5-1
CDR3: ASSLGSPAKNIQY

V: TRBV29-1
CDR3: SVGLAGGPYGVSEQY

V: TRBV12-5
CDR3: ASGRLNNEQF

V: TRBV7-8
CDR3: ASTGSSGNTIY

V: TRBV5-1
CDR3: ASSLNRERQY

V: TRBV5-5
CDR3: ASSRERNTEAF

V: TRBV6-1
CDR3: ASSALIAASYNEQF

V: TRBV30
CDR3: AWRGLAGYTQY

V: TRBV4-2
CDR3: ASSQLTSGGSYNEQF

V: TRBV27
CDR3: ASSLGYRVTDTQY

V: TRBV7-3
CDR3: ASSRSRNTEAF

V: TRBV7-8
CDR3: ASSFGRGTLEQY

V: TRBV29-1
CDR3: SVGAGGGQPQH

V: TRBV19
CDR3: ASRPGTGNQPQH

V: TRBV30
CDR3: ACPGLAGEEQF

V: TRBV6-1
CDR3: ASYTNRGGGQPQH

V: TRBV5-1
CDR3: ASMVLRGQGVSGELF

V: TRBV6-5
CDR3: ASSYPRADQPQH

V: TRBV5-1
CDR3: ASSLVGDYGYT

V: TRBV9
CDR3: ASSPQEGTTDTQY

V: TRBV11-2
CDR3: ASSGDRGQPQH

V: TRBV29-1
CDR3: SVGLASTGELF

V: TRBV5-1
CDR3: ASTLGGLTSYEQY

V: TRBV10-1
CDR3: ASSVRDSGTYEQY

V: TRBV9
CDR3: ASSVGNQGRAEAF

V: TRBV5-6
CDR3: ASSLWGGTEAF